Following are 11 T cell receptor beta chains from one sample sequenced in a study of cytomegalovirus exposure and HLA in healthy donors. Primers: 60 Vbeta forward and 13 Jbeta reverse. Method: immunoSEQ multiplex PCR; TCRdb's copy keeps in-frame clones and lacks some. The sample shows fewer than 200,000 clones, around 80% of them seen only once. What was sequenced was PBMCs. The origin of the receptors is a woman aged 45-65 years in good health and CMV-seropositive.

The chain is built from TRBV7-2 and TRBJ2-5; D is possibly TRBD2 (5 bases). Trimming stripped 5 bases from V and 5 bases from J, with 12 bases between. Germline V CDR1 and CDR2: SGHTA, FQGNSA. The CDR3 is made up of 13 amino acids. The CDR3 DNA reads TGTGCCAGCAGCCCCATGGCGGGCGAGACCCAGTACTTC. It encodes CASSPMAGETQYF. Combining the CDR3 with reference TRBV7-2 and TRBJ2-5 gives the whole variable domain GAGVSQSPSNKVTEKGKDVELRCDPISGHTALYWYRQSLGQGLEFLIYFQGNSAPDKSGLPSDRFSAERTGGSVSTLTIQRTQQEDSAVYLCASSPMAGETQYFGPGTRLLVL.

This clone was picked up a small number of times. The rearrangement joins TRBV11-1 to TRBJ2-1; 12 bases fit TRBD2. The CDR3 has 15 amino acids. Germline CDR1 and CDR2: SGHAT and FQDESV (reference sequence). The V segment lost 4 bases and the J segment 6 bases; nucleotides outside the gene matches: 4. The CDR3 loop reads CASSSPGLAGNEQFF. Here the CDR3 DNA reads TGTGCCAGCAGCTCCCCGGGACTAGCGGGCAATGAGCAGTTCTTC.

The rearrangement uses TRBV2 and TRBJ2-1; 7 bases match TRBD2. The V gene end was trimmed by 1 base and the J gene end by 2 bases; junction bases not matched to a gene: 5. The CDR3 covers 16 residues. Germline CDR1 SNHLY, CDR2 FYNNEI. CDR3 nucleotides: TGTGCCAGCAGTGAAGGGGGTCTAGCGGCCTACAATGAGCAGTTCTTC. Encoded protein: CASSEGGLAAYNEQFF.

The rearrangement links TRBV27 to TRBJ1-6; D is perhaps TRBD1 (5 bases). CDR1 and CDR2 from the germline V gene are MNHEY and SMNVEV (reference sequence). With 8 bases removed from V and 7 bases from J, the gap between germline ends came to 12 bases. CDR3 length equals 13 residues. CDR3 sequence reads: CASSTEGNSPLHF. The CDR3 DNA follows: TGTGCCAGCTCTACGGAGGGGAATTCACCCCTCCACTTT.

The CDR3 here is CASSARGAGGPDTQYF. CDR3 nucleotides: TGTGCCAGCAGCGCCCGTGGAGCGGGAGGGCCCGATACGCAGTATTTT. The genes are TRBV7-2 and TRBJ2-3; 10 bases are a match to TRBD2. This CDR3 comprises 16 residues. The germline CDR1 and CDR2 sequences are SGHTA and FQGNSA. With 5 bases clipped from V and 6 bases from J, the junction kept 11 bases outside the gene matches.

This clone has more than one count but fewer than ten. This rearrangement joins TRBV7-2 to TRBJ2-5, with a weak D call TRBD1 (5 bases). Trimming shortened V by 9 bases and J by 5 bases, and 7 bases separated the two germline ends. CDR1 SGHTA and CDR2 FQGNSA come from the germline V gene. CDR3 length: 10 amino acids. CDR3 sequence: CASGAETQYF. CDR3 in DNA: TGTGCCAGTGGGGCGGAGACCCAGTACTTC.

The chain uses TRBV2 and TRBJ1-5, with 10 bases aligning to TRBD1. Germline V lookup: CDR1 SNHLY, CDR2 FYNNEI. This CDR3 is built from 14 residues. The V gene end was trimmed by 5 bases and the J gene end by 6 bases; junction bases not matched to a gene: 4. In DNA, the CDR3 is TGTGCCAGCAGTTGGGACAGGGGTAGTCAGCCCCAGCATTTT. As protein: CASSWDRGSQPQHF.

The rearrangement uses TRBV4-1 and TRBJ2-6; 8 bases map to TRBD2. The germline V gene has CDR1 MGHRA and CDR2 YSYEKL. CDR3 length equals 18 residues. V was clipped by 4 bases and J by 1 base; unmatched bases: 9. The CDR3 is CASSRSGGLVSGANVLTF. As DNA, the CDR3 is TGCGCCAGCAGCCGCAGCGGGGGCTTAGTGTCTGGGGCCAACGTCCTGACTTTC.

This sequence joins TRBV25-1 and TRBJ1-4; D is unresolved. This CDR3 is 16 amino acids long. The V end lost 3 bases, the J end lost 5 bases, and 16 bases lay between the germline ends. Germline V CDR1 and CDR2: MGHDK, SYGVNS. Here the CDR3 reads CASSESSGGSNEKLFF. For the CDR3, the DNA is TGTGCCAGCAGTGAGAGCAGTGGAGGATCCAATGAAAAACTGTTTTTT.

The V and J genes are TRBV7-2 and TRBJ2-5; D unclear. This CDR3 contains 15 residues. Germline V gene data show CDR1 as SGHTA and CDR2 as FQGNSA. Trimming pared 0 bases from V and 1 base from J, leaving 9 bases between. The CDR3 here is CASSLAWQVQETQYF. As DNA, the CDR3 is TGTGCCAGCAGCTTAGCGTGGCAGGTCCAAGAGACCCAGTACTTC.

This chain joins TRBV27 and TRBJ2-7, with D possibly being TRBD1 (6 bases). Trimming removed 8 bases from V and 2 bases from J, with 10 bases in between. Germline values: CDR1 MNHEY, CDR2 SMNVEV (reference sequence). The CDR3 is 12 amino acids. CDR3 nucleotides: TGTGCCAGCGCGACAGGCGCCTACGAGCAGTACTTC. Its protein product is CASATGAYEQYF.